Detailed here is one T cell receptor beta chain. What it binds is unknown. The data stem from a study of OX40 agonist ivuxolimab in advanced cancers. Turning to the study itself: Ivuxolimab is a fully human IgG2 antibody that activates OX40 (CD134). Patients achieving partial responses numbered three: one hepatocellular carcinoma case and two cutaneous melanoma cases.

Regarding the study as a whole: Within 6 weeks, CD4+ and CD8+ blood T cells expanded clonally at 0.1 to 3.0 mg/kg.

TCRdb's table, derived via immunoSEQ multiplex PCR, lists solely in-frame clones and lacks some. Of about 30,000 clones listed, around 90% are singletons. The CDR3 sequence is 15 residues long. Looked up from germline, CDR1 is SGHRS and CDR2 is YFSETQ. V gave up 4 bases and J gave up 0 bases; unmatched junction bases: 4. The sample was CD4+ or CD8+ T cells sorted from blood, taken in a trial of the OX40 agonist ivuxolimab. The V and J genes are TRBV5-1 and TRBJ1-1; 9 bases align to TRBD1. This TCR came from an adult with an advanced solid tumor such as melanoma, head and neck, liver or kidney cancer. The CDR3: CASSKGQGLNTEAFF. The CDR3 DNA is TGCGCCAGCAGCAAAGGACAGGGGCTGAACACTGAAGCTTTCTTT.